This T cell receptor (beta chain) was found in a study of blood T cell repertoires in COVID-19. About the study: The analysed material was cDNA or gDNA that came from T cells, B-cell-depleted T cells, or PBMCs.

As handled by the study authors: Amplification of reference gene primers provided the estimated nucleated cell counts. Using immunoSEQ multiplex PCR, the repertoire was profiled, and TCRdb retains in-frame clones only, with some absent. D and trimming were read from the DNA, whereas the V and J calls and clone size are those reported in that table. The profile covers about 180,000 clones, with less than 90% appearing a single time and 6.5% to 8.5% taken by the ten largest. Sequencing was performed on peripheral blood. The receptor's source is a woman in her sixties or seventies with COVID-19, enrolled during active disease.

The DNA for the CDR3 is TGTGCCTCCTGGACAGGGCCAAACGAGCAGTACTTC. Encoded protein: CASWTGPNEQYF. The chain couples TRBV28 to TRBJ2-7, with TRBD1 matching over 8 bases. The CDR3 spans 12 residues. Germline CDR1 is MDHEN and CDR2 is SYDVKM. The V gene end was trimmed by 11 bases and the J gene end by 5 bases; junction bases not matched to a gene: 8.